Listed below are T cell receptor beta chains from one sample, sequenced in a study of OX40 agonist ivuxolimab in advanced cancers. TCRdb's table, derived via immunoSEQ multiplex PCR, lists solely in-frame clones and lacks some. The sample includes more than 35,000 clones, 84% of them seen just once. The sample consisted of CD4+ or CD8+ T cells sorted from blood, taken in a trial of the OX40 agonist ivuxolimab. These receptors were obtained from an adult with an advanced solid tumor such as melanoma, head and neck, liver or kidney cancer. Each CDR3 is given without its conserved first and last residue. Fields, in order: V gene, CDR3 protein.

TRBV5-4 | ASSLDGQPPYEQY
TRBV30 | AWNLGQELRGYT
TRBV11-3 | ASSLAASTDTQY
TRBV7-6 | ASSFGGDYTYEQY
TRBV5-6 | ASSLALAGAYNEQF
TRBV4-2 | ASSQIVGDRDGYT
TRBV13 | ASSFPSGGHDEQF
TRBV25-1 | ASGAANTGELF
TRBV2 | ASSEEEIYGYT
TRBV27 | ASSGWEGLGEQY
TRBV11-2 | ASRPGPNRGYNEQF
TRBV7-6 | ASSSAGGELF
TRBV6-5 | ASSFGQGLGYEQY
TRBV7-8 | ASSSGGTGQPQH
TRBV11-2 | ASSLDFGSPEAF
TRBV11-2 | ASSLGTGSSYNEQF
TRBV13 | ASSLGPGRDLTDTQY
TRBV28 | ASSLGLLISSEQY
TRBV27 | ASSFSSNQPQH
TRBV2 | ASSDRDFDEQY
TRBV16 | ASSRTSGPPGNTIY
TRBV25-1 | ASSGGTGPWLF
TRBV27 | ASSTNRFRTDTQY